The source of this TCR beta chain is a study of shared clonotypes between healthy human individuals. This CDR3 comprises 12 residues. The study, taken as a whole, reports: Sequencing depth was expected to influence donor clonotype sharing. Among a few donors, roughly 5% of naive CD4 clonotypes were found in common.

Worth noting for this clone: Its target is not known.

Each PCR replicate from the sorted subsets contained about 200 ng DNA, which is 25,000 to 30,000 T cell genomes. Clones were sequenced by immunoSEQ multiplex PCR, and TCRdb holds only the in-frame ones, with some missing. Among 2 million to 2.5 million clones listed, roughly 95% were seen once. The chain combines TRBV21-1 with TRBJ1-5; TRBD1, the table's D call, lacks a check against the DNA. TRBV21-1 represents a pseudogene. The TCR sequence derives from a man younger than 30 in good health. Sequenced material: naive CD4+ T cells sorted from blood. Specified subset: CD45RA+ positively selected. The CDR3 loop reads CASPQGPGPQHF. The CDR3 DNA sequence: TGTGCCAGCCCACAGGGGCCGGGGCCCCAGCATTTT.